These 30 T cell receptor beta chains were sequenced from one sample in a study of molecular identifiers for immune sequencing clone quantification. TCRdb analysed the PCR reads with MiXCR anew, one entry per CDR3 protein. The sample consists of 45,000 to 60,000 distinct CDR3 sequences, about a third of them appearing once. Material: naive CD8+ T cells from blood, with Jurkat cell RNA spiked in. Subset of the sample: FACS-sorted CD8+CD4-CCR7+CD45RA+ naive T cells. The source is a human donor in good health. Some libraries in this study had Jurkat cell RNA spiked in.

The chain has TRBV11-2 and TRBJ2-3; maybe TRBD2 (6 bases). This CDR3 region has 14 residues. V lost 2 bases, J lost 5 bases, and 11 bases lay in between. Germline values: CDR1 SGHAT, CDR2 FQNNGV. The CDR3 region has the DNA TGTGCCAGCAGCTTAATTCCGGAGGGAGATACGCAGTATTTT. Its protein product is CASSLIPEGDTQYF.

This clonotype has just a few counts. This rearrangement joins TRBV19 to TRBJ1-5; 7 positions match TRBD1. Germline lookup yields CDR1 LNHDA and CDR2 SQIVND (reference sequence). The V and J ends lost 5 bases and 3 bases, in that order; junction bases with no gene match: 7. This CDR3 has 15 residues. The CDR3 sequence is CASSSPGQFNQPQHF. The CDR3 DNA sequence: TGTGCCAGTAGTTCCCCGGGACAGTTCAATCAGCCCCAGCATTTT.

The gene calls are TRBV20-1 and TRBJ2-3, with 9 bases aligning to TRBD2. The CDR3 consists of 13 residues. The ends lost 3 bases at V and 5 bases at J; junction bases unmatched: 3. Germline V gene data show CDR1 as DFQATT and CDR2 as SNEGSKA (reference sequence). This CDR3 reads CSARREGRDTQYF. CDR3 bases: TGCAGTGCTAGGCGGGAGGGCCGAGATACGCAGTATTTT.

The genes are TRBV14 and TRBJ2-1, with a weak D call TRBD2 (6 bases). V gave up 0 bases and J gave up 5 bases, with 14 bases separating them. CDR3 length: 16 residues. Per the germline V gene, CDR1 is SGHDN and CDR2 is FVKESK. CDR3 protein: CASSQDFFSGHNEQFF. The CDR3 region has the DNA TGTGCCAGCAGCCAAGATTTTTTTAGCGGCCACAATGAGCAGTTCTTC.

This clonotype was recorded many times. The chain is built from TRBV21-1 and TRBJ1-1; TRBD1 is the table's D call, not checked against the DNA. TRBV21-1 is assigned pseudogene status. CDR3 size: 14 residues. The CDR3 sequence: CASSKVWTIPEAFF. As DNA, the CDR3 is TGTGCCAGCAGCAAAGTGTGGACAATCCCTGAAGCTTTCTTT.

The CDR3 spells CASRGVGADTQYF. CDR3 sequence (DNA): TGTGCCAGCAGAGGGGTGGGGGCAGATACGCAGTATTTT. The rearrangement links TRBV28 to TRBJ2-3; D could derive from TRBD1 or TRBD2 (5 bases each). Germline loops: CDR1 MDHEN, CDR2 SYDVKM. The CDR3 contains 13 residues. The V end was cut by 6 bases, the J end by 4 bases, with 11 bases between.

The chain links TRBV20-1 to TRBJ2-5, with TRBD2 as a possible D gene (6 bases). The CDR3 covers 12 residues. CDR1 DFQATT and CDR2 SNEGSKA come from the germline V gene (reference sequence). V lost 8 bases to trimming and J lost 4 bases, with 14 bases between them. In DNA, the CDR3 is TGCAGTTGCGGGGTAAGGGGAGAGACCCAGTACTTC. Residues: CSCGVRGETQYF.

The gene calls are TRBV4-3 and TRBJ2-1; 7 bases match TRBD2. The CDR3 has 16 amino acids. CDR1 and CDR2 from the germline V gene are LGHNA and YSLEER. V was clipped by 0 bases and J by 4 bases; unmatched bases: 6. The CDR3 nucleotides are TGCGCCAGCAGCCAAGAAAGAGCGGGACCGTACAATGAGCAGTTCTTC. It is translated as CASSQERAGPYNEQFF.

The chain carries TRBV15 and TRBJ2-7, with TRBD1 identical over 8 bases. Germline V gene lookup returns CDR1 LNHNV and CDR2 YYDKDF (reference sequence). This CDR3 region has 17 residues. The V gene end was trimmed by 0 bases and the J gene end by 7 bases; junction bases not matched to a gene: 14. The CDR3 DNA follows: TGTGCCACCAGCAGAGATCAATTTGGGCAGGGGGCGAGAGAGCAGTACTTC. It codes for CATSRDQFGQGAREQYF.

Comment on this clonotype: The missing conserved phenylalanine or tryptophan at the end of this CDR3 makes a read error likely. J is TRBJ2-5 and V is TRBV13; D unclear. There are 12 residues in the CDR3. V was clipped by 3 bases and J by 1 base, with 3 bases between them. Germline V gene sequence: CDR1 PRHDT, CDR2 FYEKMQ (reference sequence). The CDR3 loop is CASSFGQETQYI. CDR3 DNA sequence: TGTGCCAGCAGCTTCGGCCAAGAGACCCAGTACATC.

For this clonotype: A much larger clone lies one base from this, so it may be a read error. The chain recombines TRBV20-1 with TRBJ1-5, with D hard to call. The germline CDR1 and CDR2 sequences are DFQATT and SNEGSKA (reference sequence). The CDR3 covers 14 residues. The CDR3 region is CSARARFMHQPQQF. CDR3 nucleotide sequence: TGCAGTGCTAGAGCACGGTTTATGCATCAGCCCCAGCAATTT.

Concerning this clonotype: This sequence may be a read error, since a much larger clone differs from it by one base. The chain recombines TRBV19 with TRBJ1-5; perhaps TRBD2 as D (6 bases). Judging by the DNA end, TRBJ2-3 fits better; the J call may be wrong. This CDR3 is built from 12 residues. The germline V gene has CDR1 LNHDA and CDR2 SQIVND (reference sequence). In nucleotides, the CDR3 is TGTGCCAGCCTTGGACGGGAGCAGCCCCAGTATTTT. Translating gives CASLGREQPQYF.

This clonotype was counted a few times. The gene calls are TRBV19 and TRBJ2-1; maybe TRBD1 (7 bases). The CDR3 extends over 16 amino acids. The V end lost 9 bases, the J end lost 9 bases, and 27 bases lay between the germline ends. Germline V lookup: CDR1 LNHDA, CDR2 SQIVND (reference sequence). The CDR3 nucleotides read TGTGCCAGCACGACAGGGTCTAGCGCACTTACTGGTGAGCAGTTCTTC. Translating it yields CASTTGSSALTGEQFF.

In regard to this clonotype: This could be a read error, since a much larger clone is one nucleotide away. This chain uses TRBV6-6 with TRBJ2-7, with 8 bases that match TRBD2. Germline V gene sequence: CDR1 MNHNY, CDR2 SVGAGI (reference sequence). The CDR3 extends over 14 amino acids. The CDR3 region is CASSYSGLVYGQYF. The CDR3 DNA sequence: TGTGCCAGCAGTTACTCGGGACTAGTCTACGGGCAGTACTTC.

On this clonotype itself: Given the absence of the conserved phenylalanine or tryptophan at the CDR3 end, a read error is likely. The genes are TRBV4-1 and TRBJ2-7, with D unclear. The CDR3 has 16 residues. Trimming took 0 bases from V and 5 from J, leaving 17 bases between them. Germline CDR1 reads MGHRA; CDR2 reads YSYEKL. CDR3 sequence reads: CASSQDILQKGDEQYS. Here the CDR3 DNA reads TGCGCCAGCAGCCAAGATATTCTCCAAAAGGGTGACGAGCAGTACTCC.

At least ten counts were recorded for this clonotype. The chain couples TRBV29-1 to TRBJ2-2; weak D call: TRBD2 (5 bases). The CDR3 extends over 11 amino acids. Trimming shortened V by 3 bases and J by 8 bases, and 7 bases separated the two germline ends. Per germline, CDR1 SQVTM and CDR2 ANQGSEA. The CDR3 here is CSVEGSGELFF. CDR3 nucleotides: TGCAGCGTTGAGGGGAGTGGGGAGCTGTTTTTT.

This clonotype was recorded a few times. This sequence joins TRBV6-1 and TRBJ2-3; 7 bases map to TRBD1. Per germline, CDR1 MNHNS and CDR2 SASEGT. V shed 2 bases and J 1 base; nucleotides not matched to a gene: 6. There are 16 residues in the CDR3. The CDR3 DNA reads TGTGCCAGCAGTGAACGGCGACAGGGTCGCACAGATACGCAGTATTTT. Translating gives CASSERRQGRTDTQYF.

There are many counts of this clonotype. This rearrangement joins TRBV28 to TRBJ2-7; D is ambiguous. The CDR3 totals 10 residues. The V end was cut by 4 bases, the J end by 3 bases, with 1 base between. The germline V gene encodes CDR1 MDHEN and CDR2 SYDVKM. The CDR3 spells CASSYYEQYF. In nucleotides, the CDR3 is TGTGCCAGCAGTTACTACGAGCAGTACTTC.

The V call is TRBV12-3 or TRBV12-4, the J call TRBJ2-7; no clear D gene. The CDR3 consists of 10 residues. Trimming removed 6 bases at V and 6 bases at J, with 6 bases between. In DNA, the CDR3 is TGTGCCAGCAGAGGCCTCGAGCAGTACTTC. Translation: CASRGLEQYF.

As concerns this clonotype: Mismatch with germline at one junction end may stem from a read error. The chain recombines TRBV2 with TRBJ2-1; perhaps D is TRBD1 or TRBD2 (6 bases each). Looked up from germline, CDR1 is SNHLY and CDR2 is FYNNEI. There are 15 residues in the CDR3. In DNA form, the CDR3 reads TGTACCAGCAGCGCCTCAGGGGAGGCTTACAATGAGCAGTTCTTC. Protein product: CTSSASGEAYNEQFF.

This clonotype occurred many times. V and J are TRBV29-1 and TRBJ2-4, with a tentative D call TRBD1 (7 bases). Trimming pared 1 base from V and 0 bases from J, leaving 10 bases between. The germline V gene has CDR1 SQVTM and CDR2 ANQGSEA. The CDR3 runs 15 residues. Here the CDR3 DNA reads TGCAGCGTTGAAGTGCAGGGGGGAGCCAAAAACATTCAGTACTTC. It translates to CSVEVQGGAKNIQYF.

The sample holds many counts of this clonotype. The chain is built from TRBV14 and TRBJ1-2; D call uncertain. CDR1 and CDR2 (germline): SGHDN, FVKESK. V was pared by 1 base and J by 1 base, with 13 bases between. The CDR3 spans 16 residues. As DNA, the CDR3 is TGTGCCAGCAGCCAAGCCTACGGCCCCCTTAACTATGGCTACACCTTC. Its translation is CASSQAYGPLNYGYTF.

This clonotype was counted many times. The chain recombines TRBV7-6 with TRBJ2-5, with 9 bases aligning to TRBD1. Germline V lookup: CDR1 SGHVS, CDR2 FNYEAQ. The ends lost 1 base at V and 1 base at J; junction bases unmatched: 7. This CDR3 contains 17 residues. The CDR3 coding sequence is TGTGCCAGCAGCTTAGATTCGACAGGGGGGTTCCAAGAGACCCAGTACTTC. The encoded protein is CASSLDSTGGFQETQYF.

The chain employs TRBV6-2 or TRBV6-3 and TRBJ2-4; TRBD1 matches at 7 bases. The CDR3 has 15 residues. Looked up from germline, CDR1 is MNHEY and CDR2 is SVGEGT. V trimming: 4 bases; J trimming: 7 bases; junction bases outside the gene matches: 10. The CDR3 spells CASSSGQRLNNIQYF. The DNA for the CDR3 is TGTGCCAGCAGTTCGGGACAGCGACTTAATAACATTCAGTACTTC.

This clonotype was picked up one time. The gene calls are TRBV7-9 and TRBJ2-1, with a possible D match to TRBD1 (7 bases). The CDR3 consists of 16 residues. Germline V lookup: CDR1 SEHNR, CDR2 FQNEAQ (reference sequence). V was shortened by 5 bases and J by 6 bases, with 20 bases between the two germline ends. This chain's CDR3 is CASSAAGTANLNEQFF. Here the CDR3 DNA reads TGTGCCAGCAGCGCCGCGGGGACAGCGAACCTCAATGAGCAGTTCTTC.

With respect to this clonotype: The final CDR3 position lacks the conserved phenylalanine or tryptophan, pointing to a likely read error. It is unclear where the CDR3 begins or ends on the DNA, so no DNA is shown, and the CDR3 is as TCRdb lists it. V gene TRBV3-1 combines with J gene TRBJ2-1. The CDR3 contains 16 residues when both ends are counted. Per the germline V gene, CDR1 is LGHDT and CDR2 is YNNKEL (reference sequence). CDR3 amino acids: CSSSQDIGRFRNELFY.

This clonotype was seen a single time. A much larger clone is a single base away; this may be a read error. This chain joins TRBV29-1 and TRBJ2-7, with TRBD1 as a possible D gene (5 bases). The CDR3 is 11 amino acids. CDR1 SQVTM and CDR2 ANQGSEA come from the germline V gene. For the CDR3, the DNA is TGCAGCGTTGGCCAGGGCTACGCGCAGTACTTC. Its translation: CSVGQGYAQYF.

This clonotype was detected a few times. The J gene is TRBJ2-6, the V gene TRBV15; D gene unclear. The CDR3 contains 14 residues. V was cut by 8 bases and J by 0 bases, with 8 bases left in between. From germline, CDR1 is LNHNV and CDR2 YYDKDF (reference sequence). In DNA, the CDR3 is TGTGCCACCGATCAAAGCTCTGGGGCCAACGTCCTGACTTTC. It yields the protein CATDQSSGANVLTF.

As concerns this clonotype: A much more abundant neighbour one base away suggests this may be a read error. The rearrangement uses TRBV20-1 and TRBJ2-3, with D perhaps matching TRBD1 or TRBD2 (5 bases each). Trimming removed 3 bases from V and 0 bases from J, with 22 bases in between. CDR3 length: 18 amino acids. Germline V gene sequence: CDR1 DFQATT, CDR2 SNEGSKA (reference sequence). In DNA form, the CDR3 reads TGCAGTGCTAGGTCGCAGGGAAGAGGAGGATGGAGCACAGATACGCAGTATTTT. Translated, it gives CSARSQGRGGWSTDTQYF.

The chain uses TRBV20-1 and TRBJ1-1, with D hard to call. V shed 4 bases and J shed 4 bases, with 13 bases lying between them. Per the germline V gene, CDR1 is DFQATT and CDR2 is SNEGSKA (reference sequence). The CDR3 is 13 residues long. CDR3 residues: CSAILRRGTEAFF. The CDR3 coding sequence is TGCAGTGCTATACTCAGGAGAGGCACTGAAGCTTTCTTT.